The 14 T cell receptor beta chains presented below share a single source sample, sequenced in a study of tumor-infiltrating lymphocytes in localized non-small cell lung cancer (dated by TCRdb to about 2021). Libraries were made using the immunoSEQ multiplex PCR assay. TCRdb limited this immuneACCESS table to in-frame rearrangements with V and J called. A share of clones is missing; checked studies link under half to unresolved V genes, and the rest is unexplained. This sample holds around 13,000 clones; approximately 73% were observed only once. Less than 9.5% of the sample belongs to the ten largest clones. Specimen: uninvolved lung tissue not adjacent to the tumor. Receptors were obtained from a human donor with non-small cell lung cancer.

This rearrangement joins TRBV7-3 to TRBJ2-3; unclear D gene. The V and J ends lost 5 bases and 6 bases respectively, with 9 bases between them. Per the germline V gene, CDR1 is SGHTA and CDR2 is FQGTGA. This CDR3 has 12 amino acids. The CDR3 DNA follows: TGTGCCAGCAGCCCCGGTCTGGATACGCAGTATTTT. It encodes CASSPGLDTQYF. The whole variable domain, remainder taken from reference TRBV7-3 and TRBJ2-3, is GAGVSQTPSNKVTEKGKYVELRCDPISGHTALYWYRQSLGQGPEFLIYFQGTGAADDSGLPNDRFFAVRPEGSVSTLKIQRTERGDSAVYLCASSPGLDTQYFGPGTRLTVL.

The genes are TRBV6-5 and TRBJ1-2, with unresolved D. Deletions cut 6 bases from V and 1 base from J, with 9 bases between. The length of the CDR3 is 13 residues. CDR1 is MNHEY and CDR2 is SVGAGI in the germline V gene. The CDR3 nucleotides read TGTGCCAGCAGCTCCGGCCTTAACTATGGCTACACCTTC. This gives the protein CASSSGLNYGYTF.

V usage is TRBV6-5 and J usage is TRBJ2-1, with D possibly matching TRBD2 (5 bases). The CDR3 totals 14 residues. Trimming took 7 bases from V and 0 from J, leaving 10 bases between them. Germline-derived CDR1 and CDR2 are MNHEY and SVGAGI. CDR3 amino acids: CASMNGNSYNEQFF. CDR3 bases: TGTGCCAGCATGAACGGGAACTCCTACAATGAGCAGTTCTTC.

This clone was seen a handful of times. The V call is TRBV4-2, the J call TRBJ2-1; D not certain. This CDR3 comprises 14 residues. Trimming pared 2 bases from V and 0 bases from J, leaving 5 bases between. Germline values: CDR1 LGHNA, CDR2 YNFKEQ. The DNA of the CDR3 is TGTGCCAGCAGCCAACCGAGCTCCTACAATGAGCAGTTCTTC. Translated: CASSQPSSYNEQFF.

The chain carries TRBV5-6 and TRBJ1-2; D might be TRBD1 (6 bases). This CDR3 has 17 amino acids. Trimming pared 2 bases from V and 3 bases from J, leaving 20 bases between. Germline V gives CDR1 SGHDT, CDR2 YYEEEE. CDR3 region: CASSFGLTSGGYYGYTF. The CDR3 DNA reads as TGTGCCAGCAGCTTTGGGTTGACGTCGGGGGGCTACTATGGCTACACCTTC.

The chain joins TRBV6-1 to TRBJ1-2; D not resolved. This CDR3 spans 14 amino acids. Trimming shortened V by 5 bases and J by 4 bases, and 14 bases separated the two germline ends. The germline gives CDR1 MNHNS, CDR2 SASEGT. CDR3 coding DNA: TGTGCCAGCAGTATCGAGGCTGGAGGCTATGGCTACACCTTC. Its translation: CASSIEAGGYGYTF.

This clone turned up a few times. The chain is built from TRBV7-9 and TRBJ2-2; D might be TRBD2 (5 bases). Per germline, CDR1 SEHNR and CDR2 FQNEAQ (reference sequence). The CDR3 is 14 amino acids. Trimming took off 1 base at V and 5 bases at J, with 8 bases between the two ends. The CDR3 is CASSLVGETGELFF. CDR3 DNA sequence: TGTGCCAGCAGCTTAGTCGGGGAAACCGGGGAGCTGTTTTTT.

V gene TRBV4-3 combines with J gene TRBJ2-2; unclear D gene. The CDR3 loop spans 14 amino acids. V was clipped by 0 bases and J by 5 bases, with 7 bases between them. Germline CDR1 reads LGHNA; CDR2 reads YSLEER. CDR3 residues: CASSQDIRTGELFF. CDR3 bases: TGCGCCAGCAGCCAAGATATCCGAACCGGGGAGCTGTTTTTT.

This rearrangement joins TRBV7-2 to TRBJ1-6; TRBD1 aligns across 7 bases. The CDR3 spans 16 residues. The junction had 8 bases not matched to a gene; V was cut back by 2 bases and J by 7 bases. Germline lookup yields CDR1 SGHTA and CDR2 FQGNSA. CDR3 in amino acids: CASSLMTGTVNSPLHF. The CDR3 region has the DNA TGTGCCAGCAGCTTAATGACCGGGACAGTAAATTCACCCCTCCACTTT.

The V call is TRBV5-1, the J call TRBJ2-5; 7 bases are shared with TRBD2. The CDR3 is 15 residues long. J was trimmed by 1 base and V by 4 bases; bases with no gene match: 7. Per the germline V gene, CDR1 is SGHRS and CDR2 is YFSETQ. The CDR3 loop is CASSLSGLSQETQYF. The DNA of the CDR3 is TGCGCCAGCAGCCTCTCGGGACTAAGCCAAGAGACCCAGTACTTC.

J is TRBJ2-3 and V is TRBV25-1; tentative D call: TRBD2 (5 bases). The CDR3 is 14 amino acids. Trimming stripped 4 bases from V and 1 base from J, with 9 bases between. CDR1 is MGHDK and CDR2 is SYGVNS in the germline V gene. The CDR3 region is CASSAFGGTDTQYF. The DNA of the CDR3 is TGTGCCAGCAGTGCGTTCGGGGGCACAGATACGCAGTATTTT.

V usage is TRBV9 and J usage is TRBJ2-7; TRBD1 is a possible D gene (6 bases). V lost 4 bases and J 4 bases, leaving 12 bases between the germline ends. This CDR3 comprises 13 residues. Germline V gene sequence: CDR1 SGDLS, CDR2 YYNGEE. DNA for the CDR3: TGTGCCAGCAGCCAAGGGGGACCATACGAGCAGTACTTC. It yields the protein CASSQGGPYEQYF.

The CDR3: CASMIGGGYTF. CDR3 bases: TGTGCCAGTATGATAGGTGGGGGCTACACCTTC. The chain links TRBV6-6 to TRBJ1-2, with D unclear. Trimming shortened V by 9 bases and J by 8 bases, and 13 bases separated the two germline ends. CDR1 and CDR2 (germline): MNHNY, SVGAGI (reference sequence). This CDR3 has 11 residues.

J is TRBJ1-1 and V is TRBV30; D not resolved. From germline, CDR1 is GTSNPN and CDR2 SVGIG (reference sequence). This CDR3 contains 13 residues. V was pared by 0 bases and J by 2 bases, with 7 bases between. As DNA, the CDR3 is TGTGCCTGGAGTGTAGCAGTAAACACTGAAGCTTTCTTT. This codes for CAWSVAVNTEAFF.